This TCR beta chain was identified during a study of molecular identifiers for immune sequencing clone quantification (dated by TCRdb to 2016 to 2019). Notes on the research overall: In a replicate experiment, RNA from about 19,000 or 110,000 naive CD8 T cells was split into five aliquots, four of which were sequenced. This methods study benchmarked molecular-identifier clustering-based TCR repertoire sequencing (MIDCIRS) and TCR RNA copy counting, using CD8 T cells to do so. The study at large found these results: Spiked-in Jurkat TCR RNA (10 copies' worth), which is not part of the donor repertoire, was contained in the naive libraries. In CMV-specific effector cells, over 98% of molecules were held by clones above 20 RNA copies, whereas under 1% of molecules were held by such clones in naive cells. Spiked-in Jurkat TCR RNA equal to a single cell's worth was reported to be detectable even within 1,200,000 naive CD8 T cells. Modeling indicated around 3 TCR RNA copies recovered per cell, compared with about 10 by digital PCR, which implies a capture efficiency of approximately 31%. The sizes of highly expanded clones could end up underestimated when identical TCR molecules share a barcode. When barcode sub-clustering was omitted, TCR diversity was inflated by chimeric consensus sequences, with chimeras reaching as high as 47%.

The CDR3 runs 16 amino acids, cysteine and phenylalanine included. Only the CDR3 region is kept as DNA, spanning 48 bases read in frame from base 1. The V end loses 2 bases and the J end loses 1 base, and a stretch of 9 bases separates them. According to the germline V gene, CDR1 reads MDHEN and CDR2 reads SYDVKM. Naive CD8 T cell libraries were made from approximately 20,000 to 1,000,000 sorted cells using 10%, 30% or 50% of purified RNA. Naive CD8 T cells, defined as CD8+CD4-CCR7+CD45RA+, were FACS-sorted into RLT Plus buffer on a BD FACSAria II. To test detection sensitivity, Jurkat RNA equal to ten TCR copies was added to samples of roughly 18,000-1,000,000 naive CD8 T cells. Enrichment of CD8 T cells was performed with RosetteSep CD8+ T Cell Enrichment Cocktail and Ficoll-Paque, after which ACK red cell lysis was carried out. This clonotype was observed at least ten times. Its antigen is not yet known. Base qualities are not recorded, but no much larger clone differs from it by a single base.

The library was built by means of PCR. The reads were generated on a NextSeq 500. Preparation of bulk TCR libraries followed a previously described approach, with the TCR primers listed in Table S5. Purification of total RNA was performed with the Qiagen AllPrep DNA/RNA kit. Reads from multiple sequencing runs of the same library were pooled before analysis. As for the original processing: Only reads with exact TCR constant sequence were kept, trimmed to 150 nt, and grouped by their 12-nt molecular barcodes. Reads inside each barcode group were sub-clustered using a 15% Levenshtein threshold, and a quality-weighted consensus sequence was constructed for each RNA molecule. Non-functional sequences were filtered out, along with any lower-count sequence sitting one edit away from another sequence. Based on a fit of two negative binomial distributions, barcode sub-clusters having less than 20% of the maximum read count were discarded. The public reads were reanalyzed by TCRdb: fastp trimming at Q25, MiXCR alignment, in-frame beta chains only. When rows share a CDR3 protein, they turn into one entry using the most common DNA and genes. These V and J calls rely on TCRdb rather than the paper's analysis. This sample gives about 510,000 distinct CDR3 sequences in total; around 23% of them show up just once. The ten largest clones represent around 0.8% of the sample.

The chain couples TRBV28 to TRBJ2-6; 6 matching bases give a weak D call of TRBD1. The TCR was taken from a human donor in good health. Some libraries in this study had Jurkat cell RNA spiked in. Sample: naive CD8+ T cells from blood, with Jurkat cell RNA spiked in. The sample's cell subset or site label, decoded: FACS-sorted CD8+CD4-CCR7+CD45RA+ naive T cells. CDR3 protein: CASSLPTGSGANVLTF. The bases read TGTGCCAGCAGTTTACCCACAGGGTCTGGGGCCAACGTCCTGACTTTC.